This T cell receptor (beta chain) is drawn from a study of T cells in Graves' hyperthyroidism and ophthalmopathy. CDR3 length equals 15 residues. The V end lost 2 bases, the J end lost 3 bases, and 13 bases lay between the germline ends. Germline V lookup: CDR1 DFQATT, CDR2 SNEGSKA (reference sequence). If no ophthalmopathy progression occurred within 18 months, Graves' hyperthyroidism was stable. Exclusion criteria comprised uncontrolled infection, other autoimmune disease, pregnancy or lactation. Using RNA transcripts as the source, TCR beta CDR3 regions were amplified. In the first-round RT-PCR of the TCR CDR3, the HTBI primer set was used. TCRdb recomputed calls from the multiplex PCR reads with MiXCR, one row per CDR3 protein. Of 600,000 or so distinct CDR3 sequences listed, 15% to 20% are singletons.

The chain couples TRBV20-1 to TRBJ2-2; no clear D. The clonotype was recovered from a woman between 25 and 40 years old with Graves' hyperthyroidism. Sequenced material: blood. Written as DNA, the CDR3 is TGCAGTGCTAGACTTTTCGGCTGGTACACCGGGGAGCTGTTTTTT. Protein: CSARLFGWYTGELFF.